Listed below are T cell receptor beta chains from one sample, sequenced in a study of CD8+ T cells in alopecia areata. Profiled with immunoSEQ multiplex PCR; TCRdb holds only in-frame clones, not every one. Of 150,000 to 200,000 clones in the sample, about three fifths are singletons; the top ten hold approximately 1%. The sequencing here drew on CD4+ T cells sorted from blood, taken at week 24, from a patient treated with tofacitinib. These receptors were obtained from a human donor with alopecia areata. Each CDR3 is given with its conserved first and last residue. Fields, in order: D gene, clone size, V gene, J gene, CDR3 protein, CDR3 DNA. The D gene is left open where the match is weak. Not every row has a clone size; where given, it reads once, few, many or a size class.

D: -; size: few; V: TRBV29-1; J: TRBJ2-3; CDR3: CSARLWVTDTQYF; DNA: TGCAGCGCCAGACTCTGGGTCACAGATACGCAGTATTTT
D: -; size: few; V: TRBV30; J: TRBJ1-3; CDR3: CAWSPGRSRSGNTIYF; DNA: TGTGCCTGGAGCCCTGGACGGTCCCGCTCTGGAAACACCATATATTTT
D: TRBD1; size: -; V: TRBV7-2; J: TRBJ1-1; CDR3: CASSLERGRTEAFF; DNA: TGTGCCAGCAGCTTAGAGAGGGGGCGCACTGAAGCTTTCTTT
D: -; size: -; V: TRBV7-9; J: TRBJ2-1; CDR3: CASGIPERNEQFF; DNA: TGTGCCAGTGGGATCCCAGAGCGAAATGAGCAGTTCTTC
D: -; size: -; V: TRBV29-1; J: TRBJ2-3; CDR3: CSVLEGSSTDTQYF; DNA: TGCAGCGTTCTTGAGGGTTCAAGCACAGATACGCAGTATTTT
D: TRBD1; size: -; V: TRBV10-3; J: TRBJ2-7; CDR3: CAISERGQGGYEQYF; DNA: TGTGCCATCAGTGAAAGGGGACAGGGAGGCTACGAGCAGTACTTC
D: -; size: -; V: TRBV9; J: TRBJ1-6; CDR3: CASSATRANSPLHF; DNA: TGTGCCAGCAGCGCGACTCGGGCTAATTCACCCCTCCACTTT
D: -; size: -; V: TRBV5-4; J: TRBJ2-2; CDR3: CASSEPGELFF; DNA: TGTGCCAGCAGCGAACCCGGGGAGCTGTTTTTT
D: -; size: -; V: TRBV5-4; J: TRBJ2-3; CDR3: CASSLYTVTDTQYF; DNA: TGTGCCAGCAGCCTATACACGGTGACAGATACGCAGTATTTT
D: TRBD2; size: -; V: TRBV11-2; J: TRBJ2-2; CDR3: CASSLSGVNTGELFF; DNA: TGTGCCAGCAGCCTTAGCGGGGTGAACACCGGGGAGCTGTTTTTT
D: -; size: -; V: TRBV5-4; J: TRBJ1-1; CDR3: CASSPRKENTEAFF; DNA: TGTGCCAGCAGCCCCCGAAAAGAGAACACTGAAGCTTTCTTT
D: -; size: -; V: TRBV27; J: TRBJ1-1; CDR3: CASSFIENTEAFF; DNA: TGTGCCAGCAGTTTTATTGAGAACACTGAAGCTTTCTTT
D: TRBD2; size: -; V: TRBV4-3; J: TRBJ2-3; CDR3: CASSQESGGSTDTQYF; DNA: TGCGCCAGCAGCCAAGAGAGCGGGGGGAGCACAGATACGCAGTATTTT
D: TRBD1; size: -; V: TRBV11-2; J: TRBJ2-2; CDR3: CASSFGQVNTGELFF; DNA: TGTGCCAGCAGCTTTGGACAGGTGAACACCGGGGAGCTGTTTTTT
D: TRBD2; size: -; V: TRBV6-1; J: TRBJ2-3; CDR3: CASSGSGGSTDTQYF; DNA: TGTGCCAGCAGTGGTAGCGGGGGAAGCACAGATACGCAGTATTTT
D: -; size: -; V: TRBV4-3; J: TRBJ1-6; CDR3: CASSQDREAGGNSPLHF; DNA: TGCGCCAGCAGCCAAGATCGGGAGGCCGGCGGGAATTCACCCCTCCACTTT
D: TRBD2; size: -; V: TRBV5-1; J: TRBJ2-3; CDR3: CASSLSGGDTDTQYF; DNA: TGCGCCAGCAGTCTATCGGGAGGGGACACAGATACGCAGTATTTT
D: -; size: -; V: TRBV29-1; J: TRBJ2-7; CDR3: CSGLGGGVAAYEQYF; DNA: TGCAGCGGACTCGGCGGCGGGGTAGCCGCCTACGAGCAGTACTTC
D: TRBD1; size: few; V: TRBV5-6; J: TRBJ1-1; CDR3: CASSLSPGTGEAFF; DNA: TGTGCCAGCAGCTTGTCCCCCGGGACAGGGGAAGCTTTCTTT
D: -; size: -; V: TRBV7-9; J: TRBJ1-6; CDR3: CASSWTPGIESPLHF; DNA: TGTGCCAGCAGCTGGACCCCGGGGATTGAATCACCCCTCCACTTT
D: -; size: -; V: TRBV30; J: TRBJ2-7; CDR3: CAWSGRFKVYEQYF; DNA: TGTGCCTGGAGTGGCCGGTTTAAGGTCTACGAGCAGTACTTC
D: -; size: -; V: TRBV4-2; J: TRBJ2-1; CDR3: CASSQDSGMRYNEQFF; DNA: TGTGCCAGCAGCCAAGATTCGGGGATGCGGTACAATGAGCAGTTCTTC
D: TRBD1; size: -; V: TRBV30; J: TRBJ1-4; CDR3: CAWSVLGLRDRGNEKLFF; DNA: TGTGCCTGGAGTGTTCTCGGACTCCGGGACAGGGGTAATGAAAAACTGTTTTTT
D: TRBD1; size: few; V: TRBV15; J: TRBJ1-1; CDR3: CATSREGQATEAFF; DNA: TGTGCCACCAGCAGAGAAGGACAGGCGACTGAAGCTTTCTTT
D: -; size: -; V: TRBV11-2; J: TRBJ2-5; CDR3: CASSSQALETQYF; DNA: TGTGCCAGCAGCTCACAGGCCTTGGAGACCCAGTACTTC
D: TRBD1; size: -; V: TRBV27; J: TRBJ1-1; CDR3: CASSPVRGLMNTEAFF; DNA: TGTGCCAGCAGTCCCGTCAGGGGGCTGATGAACACTGAAGCTTTCTTT
D: TRBD1; size: -; V: TRBV6-6; J: TRBJ1-1; CDR3: CASSYATGVVAFF; DNA: TGTGCCAGCAGTTACGCGACAGGGGTTGTTGCTTTCTTT
D: -; size: -; V: TRBV6-5; J: TRBJ2-7; CDR3: CASQGGAGEQYF; DNA: TGTGCCAGCCAAGGAGGGGCGGGCGAGCAGTACTTC
D: -; size: -; V: TRBV2; J: TRBJ2-5; CDR3: CASSEGSKETQYF; DNA: TGTGCCAGCAGTGAGGGCAGCAAAGAGACCCAGTACTTC
D: -; size: -; V: TRBV10-3; J: TRBJ2-3; CDR3: CAISEGGTDTQYF; DNA: TGTGCCATCAGCGAAGGGGGGACAGATACGCAGTATTTT
D: TRBD2; size: -; V: TRBV11-2; J: TRBJ2-3; CDR3: CASAPGLPTDTQYF; DNA: TGTGCCAGCGCACCGGGACTACCTACAGATACGCAGTATTTT
D: -; size: -; V: TRBV29-1; J: TRBJ1-2; CDR3: CSVVRDENYGYTF; DNA: TGCAGCGTTGTACGGGACGAAAACTATGGCTACACCTTC
D: -; size: -; V: TRBV4-3; J: TRBJ2-7; CDR3: CASSQEGGFAYEQYF; DNA: TGCGCCAGCAGCCAAGAAGGAGGGTTCGCCTACGAGCAGTACTTC
D: -; size: -; V: TRBV5-1; J: TRBJ1-2; CDR3: CASSLNDAANYGYTF; DNA: TGCGCCAGCAGCTTGAACGATGCCGCGAACTATGGCTACACCTTC
D: -; size: -; V: TRBV30; J: TRBJ1-5; CDR3: CAWSVGDMEPQHF; DNA: TGTGCCTGGAGTGTTGGGGATATGGAGCCCCAGCATTTT
D: -; size: -; V: TRBV7-2; J: TRBJ1-1; CDR3: CASRLGVNTEAFF; DNA: TGTGCCAGCAGATTAGGGGTGAACACTGAAGCTTTCTTT
D: -; size: once; V: TRBV9; J: TRBJ2-5; CDR3: CASQPRGEETQYF; DNA: TGTGCCAGCCAACCTAGAGGGGAAGAGACCCAGTACTTC
D: -; size: -; V: TRBV15; J: TRBJ2-2; CDR3: CATSRGRGTGELFF; DNA: TGTGCCACCAGCAGGGGCAGGGGCACCGGGGAGCTGTTTTTT
D: -; size: few; V: TRBV27; J: TRBJ1-5; CDR3: CASTSLIAGGISNQPQHF; DNA: TGTGCCAGCACCTCACTTATCGCGGGCGGGATTAGCAATCAGCCCCAGCATTTT